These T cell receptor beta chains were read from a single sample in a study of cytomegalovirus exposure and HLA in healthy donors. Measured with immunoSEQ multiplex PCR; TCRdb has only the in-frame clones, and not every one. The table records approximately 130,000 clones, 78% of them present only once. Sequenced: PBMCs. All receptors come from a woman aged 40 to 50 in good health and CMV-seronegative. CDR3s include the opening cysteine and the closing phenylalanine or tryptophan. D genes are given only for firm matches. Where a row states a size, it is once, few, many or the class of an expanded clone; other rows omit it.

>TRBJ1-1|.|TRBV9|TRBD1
TGTGCCAGCAGCTCCCGGGACAGGGGGCTCCGGGACACTGAAGCTTTCTTT
CASSSRDRGLRDTEAFF
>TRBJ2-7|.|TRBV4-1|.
TGCGCCAGCAGCCGCCCAACTAGGTCCTACGAGCAGTACTTC
CASSRPTRSYEQYF
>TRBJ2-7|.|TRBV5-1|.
TGCGCCAGCAGCTTGGGAGGGGACATACACGAGCAGTACTTC
CASSLGGDIHEQYF
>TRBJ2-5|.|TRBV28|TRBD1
TGTGCCAGCAGCTCAACCATGGGGACAGGGGTAGAGACCCAGTACTTC
CASSSTMGTGVETQYF
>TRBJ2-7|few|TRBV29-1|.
TGCAGCGTTGAATCGCGGGCCTACGAGCAGTACTTC
CSVESRAYEQYF
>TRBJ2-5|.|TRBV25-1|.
TGTGCCAGCAGTGAAACCAGGGCCCCTTCGCTGACCCAGTACTTC
CASSETRAPSLTQYF
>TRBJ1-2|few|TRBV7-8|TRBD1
TGTGCCAGCAGCTGGGAGACAGGGAGGTATGGCTACACCTTC
CASSWETGRYGYTF
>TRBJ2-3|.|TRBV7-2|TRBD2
TGTGCCAGCAGCTTGGAACCGGGACTAGCGGGCATAAACACAGATACGCAGTATTTT
CASSLEPGLAGINTDTQYF
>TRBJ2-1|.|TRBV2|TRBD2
TGTGCCAGCAAGTTGGCGCGGGAGGGCCCCTACAACGAGCAGTTCTTC
CASKLAREGPYNEQFF
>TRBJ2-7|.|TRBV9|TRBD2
TGTGCCAGCAGCGTATCGGGGGGACGGAACGAGCAGTACTTC
CASSVSGGRNEQYF
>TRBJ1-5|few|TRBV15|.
TGTGCCACCAGCAGAGGGGCAGGGGCTGACCAGCCCCAGCATTTT
CATSRGAGADQPQHF
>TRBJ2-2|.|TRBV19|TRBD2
TGTGCCAGTAGTATTTACGGGGGGGACACCGGGGAGCTGTTTTTT
CASSIYGGDTGELFF
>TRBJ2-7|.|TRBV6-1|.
TGTGCCAGCAGTGAAGGAGACACATCCTACGAGCAGTACTTC
CASSEGDTSYEQYF
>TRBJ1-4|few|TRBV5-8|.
TGTGCCAGCAGCGCGAGGATGGGTCCCAATAATGAAAAACTGTTTTTT
CASSARMGPNNEKLFF